The next 7 T cell receptor beta chains were all read from a single sample in a study of long-term antiretroviral therapy in people with HIV. Survey-level resolution applied to immunoSEQ assay v3.0. Here immunoSEQ multiplex PCR was the method, and the copy in TCRdb shows in-frame clones only, minus some. Of under 45,000 clones listed, roughly 84% are singletons. Sequencing was performed on unsorted PBMCs, taken just over 2.7 years before starting antiretroviral therapy. The receptors were sampled from a woman in her twenties or thirties with HIV.

This clone has a single count. The chain employs TRBV14 and TRBJ2-7, with D unresolved. The CDR3 is 14 amino acids. Germline loops: CDR1 SGHDN, CDR2 FVKESK. V was trimmed by 1 base and J by 3 bases, leaving 10 bases between them. Written as DNA, the CDR3 is TGTGCCAGCAGCCAAGGAGACTTTAGCTACGAGCAGTACGTC. Its protein product is CASSQGDFSYEQYV.

V gene TRBV6-1 combines with J gene TRBJ1-3; TRBD1 might be the D (5 bases). CDR3 size: 17 residues. Trimming stripped 1 base from V and 3 bases from J, with 16 bases between. Germline assignment: CDR1 MNHNS and CDR2 SASEGT. As DNA, the CDR3 is TGTGCCAGCAGTGAAGAGCAGGGTCCGATGGTTGGAAACACCATATATTTT. Its protein product is CASSEEQGPMVGNTIYF.

The chain recombines TRBV30 with TRBJ1-5, with no clear D. Germline V gene lookup returns CDR1 GTSNPN and CDR2 SVGIG (reference sequence). The CDR3 is 13 residues long. Trimming cost V 5 bases and J 3 bases, with 11 bases left between them. The CDR3 nucleotides are TGTGCCTGGCCTGGACGGATCAATCAGCCCCAGCATTTT. Translated, it gives CAWPGRINQPQHF.

The chain carries TRBV18 and TRBJ1-5, with D possibly being TRBD1 (6 bases). Looked up from germline, CDR1 is KGHSH and CDR2 is LQKENI. The V end was cut by 3 bases, the J end by 7 bases, with 10 bases between. This CDR3 spans 13 amino acids. CDR3 in DNA: TGTGCCAGCTCACCGGGGGGCCAGCAGCCCCAGCATTTT. Translation: CASSPGGQQPQHF.

The chain links TRBV11-3 to TRBJ2-7; TRBD1 aligns across 9 bases. Germline CDR1 is SGHNT and CDR2 is YENEEA. The CDR3 has 13 amino acids. V dropped 4 bases and J dropped 5; count of bases not matched to a gene: 3. Here the CDR3 reads CASSSDRGHEQYF. In DNA, the CDR3 is TGTGCCAGCAGCTCGGACAGGGGCCACGAGCAGTACTTC.

The chain employs TRBV9 and TRBJ1-4, with no clear D. In germline, CDR1 is SGDLS, CDR2 YYNGEE. The V end was cut by 4 bases, the J end by 7 bases, with 20 bases between. The CDR3 is 16 residues long. CDR3 sequence reads: CASSPLGEVRTEKLFF. The CDR3 bases are TGTGCCAGCAGCCCTCTGGGCGAGGTTCGAACTGAAAAACTGTTTTTT.

The rearrangement joins TRBV19 to TRBJ1-4, with no clear D. The V gene lost 8 bases and the J gene lost 7 bases, with 8 bases spanning the gap. This CDR3 is built from 11 residues. Germline assignment: CDR1 LNHDA and CDR2 SQIVND (reference sequence). This CDR3 reads CASLQGEKLFF. The CDR3 DNA reads as TGTGCCAGTCTACAAGGTGAAAAACTGTTTTTT.